This TCR beta chain was observed in a study of OX40 agonist ivuxolimab in advanced cancers. Trimming cost V 3 bases and J 11 bases, with 17 bases left between them. The V gene's germline CDR1 is SGHNT and CDR2 YENEEA. This CDR3 region has 15 residues. The assay was immunoSEQ multiplex PCR, and TCRdb's table has in-frame clones only and misses some. The table has tens of thousands of clones, more than 70% seen once. The starting material was CD4+ or CD8+ T cells sorted from blood, obtained in a trial of the OX40 agonist ivuxolimab. This chain connects TRBV11-3 to TRBJ1-6; D uncertain. This sequence was found in an adult with an advanced solid tumor such as melanoma, head and neck, liver or kidney cancer. CDR3 in DNA: TGTGCCAGCAGCTTGGTGGCAGGTCCTGGGGCACCCCTCCACTTT. Translating it yields CASSLVAGPGAPLHF.